These 24 T cell receptor beta chains share one sample of origin, sequenced in a study of vaccination and CD4 T cells after COVID-19 (dated by TCRdb to 2022 to 2024). Antigens of these TCRs are unknown. Taken with the paper, the label for treatment or condition translates to: approximately nine-day PBMC culture with coronavirus spike peptide pools or control peptides (ViraFEST assay). Library construction relied on PCR. The instrument given in TCRdb is Illumina iSeq 100. TCR sequencing of DNA from cultured CD4+ T cells used the Oncomine TCR Beta short-read assay at the Johns Hopkins FTIC core. TCRdb reran the public reads through fastp at Q25 and MiXCR, keeping productive beta chains. Rows with a matching CDR3 protein are joined into one entry that keeps the most common DNA and genes. The sample table contains about 17,000 distinct CDR3 sequences; only one count was recorded for about three fifths of them. The top ten constitute approximately 11% of the sample.

Sequenced input: CD4+ T cells from blood, cultured in vitro. The receptor set was obtained from a human donor who had recovered from COVID-19.

The chain combines TRBV12-3 or TRBV12-4 with TRBJ2-7, with D possibly matching TRBD1 (6 bases). Trimming cost V 4 bases and J 2 bases, with 12 bases left between them. The CDR3 length is 14 residues. The CDR3 here is CASSYRAAAYEQYF. The CDR3 bases are TGTGCCAGCAGTTACAGGGCGGCCGCCTACGAGCAGTACTTC.

The chain couples TRBV27 to TRBJ2-1; D gene uncertain. Trimming removed 6 bases from V and 9 bases from J, with 18 bases in between. The CDR3 is 14 amino acids. Looked up from germline, CDR1 is MNHEY and CDR2 is SMNVEV (reference sequence). Here the CDR3 reads CASSPLAAGGEQFF. Written as DNA, the CDR3 is TGTGCCAGCAGCCCCCTGGCGGCTGGTGGTGAGCAGTTCTTC.

This clonotype was counted between two and nine times. V usage is TRBV2 and J usage is TRBJ2-5; 10 bases align to TRBD1. The CDR3 is made up of 15 amino acids. J lost 3 bases, V lost 4 bases, and 5 bases had no gene match. CDR1 and CDR2 from the germline V gene are SNHLY and FYNNEI. CDR3 protein: CASSVQGTGEETQYF. CDR3 in DNA: TGTGCCAGCAGTGTGCAAGGGACAGGGGAAGAGACCCAGTACTTC.

The J gene is TRBJ2-5, the V gene TRBV3-1; the match to TRBD2 covers 8 bases. The ends lost 3 bases at V and 4 bases at J; junction bases unmatched: 1. The germline V gene has CDR1 LGHDT and CDR2 YNNKEL (reference sequence). The CDR3 sequence is 13 residues long. The CDR3 DNA reads as TGTGCCAGCAGCCAGAGCGGGAGAGAGACCCAGTACTTC. It yields the protein CASSQSGRETQYF.

The V call is TRBV30, the J call TRBJ1-2, with 8 bases aligning to TRBD1. Trimming took 4 bases from V and 5 from J; bases not matched to a gene: 6. There are 13 residues in the CDR3. CDR1 GTSNPN and CDR2 SVGIG come from the germline V gene (reference sequence). DNA for the CDR3: TGTGCCTGGATCTCGGACAGGGAGTATGGCTACACCTTC. The encoded protein is CAWISDREYGYTF.

The chain couples TRBV10-1 to TRBJ2-7; unclear D gene. Germline V gives CDR1 WNHNN, CDR2 SYGVQD (reference sequence). The CDR3 sequence is 15 residues long. Trimming cost V 0 bases and J 3 bases, with 12 bases left between them. The CDR3 region has the DNA TGCGCCAGCAGTGAGTCTAGGCAGGCCTACTACGAGCAGTACTTC. Its translation is CASSESRQAYYEQYF.

This clonotype was observed a single time. The chain uses TRBV6-5 and TRBJ2-5; possible D gene TRBD1, 6 bases. The V gene lost 2 bases and the J gene lost 5 bases, with 9 bases spanning the gap. This CDR3 is 13 amino acids long. In germline, CDR1 is MNHEY, CDR2 SVGAGI. CDR3 in DNA: TGTGCCAGCAGTTACGGGGGCGCCGAGACCCAGTACTTC. It codes for CASSYGGAETQYF.

This chain links TRBV24-1 with TRBJ1-2; D is uncertain. CDR3 length: 18 residues. Germline V gene data show CDR1 as KGHDR and CDR2 as SFDVKD. The germline V and J ends were trimmed by 2 bases and 0 bases, with 18 bases remaining between them. CDR3 DNA sequence: TGTGCCACCAGTGATTCCGGCGTCCCGGGTACCGCTAACTATGGCTACACCTTC. It specifies CATSDSGVPGTANYGYTF.

The V gene is TRBV29-1, the J gene TRBJ1-3, with D unclear. Germline lookup yields CDR1 SQVTM and CDR2 ANQGSEA. The CDR3 is 16 amino acids. The V gene lost 5 bases and the J gene lost 0 bases, with 17 bases spanning the gap. Here the CDR3 reads CSVRVGRTVSGNTIYF. For the CDR3, the DNA is TGCAGCGTTAGAGTAGGGCGGACCGTCTCTGGAAACACCATATATTTT. Full variable domain (remainder filled in from reference TRBV29-1 and TRBJ1-3): SAVISQKPSRDICQRGTSLTIQCQVDSQVTMMFWYRQQPGQSLTLIATANQGSEATYESGFVIDKFPISRPNLTFSTLTVSNMSPEDSSIYLCSVRVGRTVSGNTIYFGEGSWLTVV.

This sequence joins TRBV19 and TRBJ1-5; no firm D call. CDR1 and CDR2 from the germline V gene are LNHDA and SQIVND (reference sequence). The CDR3 loop spans 15 amino acids. Deletions cut 3 bases from V and 0 bases from J, with 9 bases between. The CDR3: CASSILAHSNQPQHF. CDR3 sequence (DNA): TGTGCCAGTAGTATTCTCGCCCATAGCAATCAGCCCCAGCATTTT.

This clonotype appeared a few times. The chain links TRBV10-3 to TRBJ1-5; D unclear. Germline V CDR1 and CDR2: ENHRY, SYGVKD. This CDR3 has 14 residues. Deletions cut 10 bases from V and 5 bases from J, with 18 bases between. Written as DNA, the CDR3 is TGTGCCACCAGGACCGTACTTACTGATCAGCCCCAGCATTTT. This codes for CATRTVLTDQPQHF.

This clonotype was detected a few times. The chain couples TRBV2 to TRBJ2-5; TRBD2 agrees at 9 bases. CDR3 length equals 17 residues. Germline V gives CDR1 SNHLY, CDR2 FYNNEI. With 4 bases clipped from V and 5 bases from J, the junction kept 14 bases outside the gene matches. The CDR3 is CASSGGYSGRRSETQYF. Here the CDR3 DNA reads TGTGCCAGCAGTGGGGGGTATAGCGGGAGACGATCCGAGACCCAGTACTTC.

The V call is TRBV2, the J call TRBJ2-5, with a tentative D call TRBD1 (6 bases). Trimming removed 5 bases at V and 5 bases at J, with 9 bases between. The germline V gene has CDR1 SNHLY and CDR2 FYNNEI. The CDR3 contains 12 residues. CDR3 bases: TGTGCCAGCAGTTGGACAGAGGAGACCCAGTACTTC. This gives the protein CASSWTEETQYF. The whole variable domain, remainder taken from reference TRBV2 and TRBJ2-5, is EPEVTQTPSHQVTQMGQEVILRCVPISNHLYFYWYRQILGQKVEFLVSFYNNEISEKSEIFDDQFSVERPDGSNFTLKIRSTKLEDSAMYFCASSWTEETQYFGPGTRLLVL.

This clonotype was observed a few times. This chain connects TRBV5-1 to TRBJ1-5; D is unresolved. This CDR3 contains 15 residues. V was pared by 5 bases and J by 0 bases, with 12 bases between. Germline CDR1 is SGHRS and CDR2 is YFSETQ. The CDR3: CASRGGLDSNQPQHF. CDR3 coding DNA: TGCGCCAGCAGGGGAGGGTTAGATAGCAATCAGCCCCAGCATTTT.

The V gene is TRBV19, the J gene TRBJ2-7, with D perhaps matching TRBD2 (6 bases). The CDR3 totals 14 residues. Per the germline V gene, CDR1 is LNHDA and CDR2 is SQIVND (reference sequence). The V and J ends lost 5 bases and 1 base respectively, with 12 bases between them. The CDR3 DNA follows: TGTGCCAGTAGTTCCTTCGCGGGATCCTACGAGCAGTACTTC. It yields the protein CASSSFAGSYEQYF.

CDR3 in DNA: TGTGCCATCAGGGAAGGGGTGAGGCACGAGCAGTACTTC. Protein sequence: CAIREGVRHEQYF. The chain has TRBV10-3 and TRBJ2-7; D perhaps matches TRBD1 (5 bases). Germline loops: CDR1 ENHRY, CDR2 SYGVKD. The CDR3 covers 13 residues. V gave up 6 bases and J gave up 5 bases, with 14 bases separating them.

The V and J genes are TRBV7-2 and TRBJ1-2; 9 bases align to TRBD1. Germline V gene sequence: CDR1 SGHTA, CDR2 FQGNSA. V trimming: 1 base; J trimming: 1 base; junction bases outside the gene matches: 7. The CDR3 contains 17 residues. CDR3 residues: CASSLVPGQGFNYGYTF. The DNA for the CDR3 is TGTGCCAGCAGCTTAGTCCCGGGACAGGGCTTTAACTATGGCTACACCTTC.

The chain links TRBV29-1 to TRBJ1-6; 7 bases match TRBD1. Looked up from germline, CDR1 is SQVTM and CDR2 is ANQGSEA. The V and J ends lost 6 bases and 10 bases, in that order; junction bases with no gene match: 12. The CDR3 has 14 amino acids. CDR3: CSVRLTGEYSPLHF. DNA of the CDR3: TGCAGCGTACGCCTTACAGGGGAGTACTCACCCCTCCACTTT. Full variable domain (missing parts from reference TRBV29-1 and TRBJ1-6): SAVISQKPSRDICQRGTSLTIQCQVDSQVTMMFWYRQQPGQSLTLIATANQGSEATYESGFVIDKFPISRPNLTFSTLTVSNMSPEDSSIYLCSVRLTGEYSPLHFGNGTRLTVT.

J is TRBJ1-2 and V is TRBV19; 9 positions agree with TRBD1. V was pared by 5 bases and J by 0 bases, with 4 bases of the junction left unmatched. In germline, CDR1 is LNHDA, CDR2 SQIVND (reference sequence). The CDR3 contains 15 residues. Here the CDR3 reads CASSVQGAANYGYTF. DNA of the CDR3: TGTGCCAGTAGTGTACAGGGGGCGGCTAACTATGGCTACACCTTC. The entire variable domain, with the rest obtained from reference TRBV19 and TRBJ1-2, is as follows: DGGITQSPKYLFRKEGQNVTLSCEQNLNHDAMYWYRQDPGQGLRLIYYSQIVNDFQKGDIAEGYSVSREKKESFPLTVTSAQKNPTAFYLCASSVQGAANYGYTFGSGTRLTVV.

This chain links TRBV28 with TRBJ1-5; D gene unclear. Between the trimmed V and J ends, which lost 5 bases and 0 bases, there was a span of 8 bases. Germline CDR1 and CDR2: MDHEN and SYDVKM. This CDR3 spans 14 amino acids. The CDR3 DNA reads TGTGCCAGCAGTGACATCTATAGCAATCAGCCCCAGCATTTT. It specifies CASSDIYSNQPQHF.

This clonotype was recorded once. This chain uses TRBV15 with TRBJ1-4; perhaps TRBD1 as D (5 bases). The CDR3 is 17 residues long. Deletions cut 0 bases from V and 4 bases from J, with 15 bases between. Germline-derived CDR1 and CDR2 are LNHNV and YYDKDF (reference sequence). CDR3 DNA: TGTGCCACCAGCAGAGATCTAGGTACAGGAGTTAATGAAAAACTGTTTTTT. This encodes CATSRDLGTGVNEKLFF.

The chain combines TRBV20-1 with TRBJ1-1; D is possibly TRBD1 (6 bases). V lost 0 bases, J lost 4 bases, and 6 bases lay in between. Looked up from germline, CDR1 is DFQATT and CDR2 is SNEGSKA (reference sequence). CDR3 length equals 12 residues. The CDR3 sequence is CSAREGGTEAFF. CDR3 nucleotides: TGCAGTGCTAGAGAAGGGGGCACTGAAGCTTTCTTT.

V usage is TRBV27 and J usage is TRBJ2-7; possible D gene TRBD1, 6 bases. V was trimmed by 4 bases and J by 5 bases, leaving 21 bases between them. The CDR3 has 16 residues. Germline lookup yields CDR1 MNHEY and CDR2 SMNVEV (reference sequence). CDR3 in amino acids: CASSSYQQGFPNEQYF. The CDR3 nucleotides are TGTGCCAGCAGTTCCTACCAACAGGGTTTTCCGAACGAGCAGTACTTC.

Of note for this clonotype: One junction end does not reproduce the germline sequence, and a read error may be involved. The CDR3 loop is CASSFRGPNTGELFF. Written as DNA, the CDR3 is TGTGCCAGCAGCTTTAGGGGACCGAACACCGGGGAGCTGTTTTTC. This chain uses TRBV11-3 with TRBJ2-2; D assignment may be TRBD1 or TRBD2 (5 bases each). Germline CDR1 and CDR2: SGHNT and YENEEA. The CDR3 loop spans 15 amino acids.